This TCR beta chain was identified during a study of T cell responses to AZD1222 COVID-19 vaccine. Study-wide findings and caveats: Among spike-specific TCRs, nearly half reportedly target unmutated variant regions. At baseline, just 5 or 6 AZD1222 recipients tested seropositive. Donors, mostly white British, included more females; clonal diversity was possibly underestimated. Dominant at 160-218 and 743-854, vaccine-associated CD4 TCRs also spanned spike.

In regard to this clone: Antigen unknown.

TCRdb keeps only in-frame clones here, not all; method: immunoSEQ multiplex PCR. The sample comprises roughly 120,000 clones, roughly four fifths of which are singletons, and roughly 4.5% rests with the top ten. Trimming took off 0 bases at V and 3 bases at J, with 7 bases between the two ends. CDR1 is SGHRS, CDR2 YFSETQ, per germline. The CDR3 has 14 amino acids. The source was peripheral blood, collected on day 0 of AZD1222 vaccination. The rearrangement uses TRBV5-1 and TRBJ2-1; D remains ambiguous. The receptor's source is an adult in good health. Written as DNA, the CDR3 is TGCGCCAGCAGCTTGGCCCCAGGCTACAATGAGCAGTTCTTC. Translation: CASSLAPGYNEQFF.